Following are 25 T cell receptor beta chains from one sample sequenced in a study of identifying expanded T cells in peripheral blood. Only in-frame clones appear in the TCRdb table, and some are missing; sequencing was by immunoSEQ multiplex PCR. The sample consists of 100,000 to 150,000 clones, 65% to 90% of them appearing once. Material: blood. The receptors here all came from a person aged 18 to 70 in good health.

This chain connects TRBV19 to TRBJ1-1; D gene unclear. Germline loops: CDR1 LNHDA, CDR2 SQIVND (reference sequence). The V end lost 7 bases, the J end lost 1 base, and 10 bases lay between the germline ends. This CDR3 is built from 13 residues. CDR3: CASKSPPNTEAFF. The CDR3 DNA reads as TGTGCCAGTAAATCACCGCCGAACACTGAAGCTTTCTTT. Based on the CDR3 plus reference TRBV19 and TRBJ1-1, the full variable domain is DGGITQSPKYLFRKEGQNVTLSCEQNLNHDAMYWYRQDPGQGLRLIYYSQIVNDFQKGDIAEGYSVSREKKESFPLTVTSAQKNPTAFYLCASKSPPNTEAFFGQGTRLTVV.

J is TRBJ1-1 and V is TRBV4-1; no reliable D call. V lost 0 bases, J lost 0 bases, and 8 bases lay in between. The germline gives CDR1 MGHRA, CDR2 YSYEKL. The CDR3 runs to 15 residues. The CDR3 region has the DNA TGCGCCAGCAGCCAAGAGGGCCACATGAACACTGAAGCTTTCTTT. This codes for CASSQEGHMNTEAFF.

The CDR3 loop is CSARVEGDQYF. The CDR3 DNA follows: TGCAGTGCTAGAGTGGAGGGGGACCAGTACTTC. The chain links TRBV20-1 to TRBJ2-5; D tentatively fits TRBD1 or TRBD2 (6 bases each). CDR1 is DFQATT, CDR2 SNEGSKA, per germline (reference sequence). V shed 1 base and J shed 10 bases, with 10 bases lying between them. The CDR3 is 11 amino acids.

This clone is a singleton in its sample. The chain links TRBV7-2 to TRBJ1-1, with D possibly being TRBD1 (5 bases). Looked up from germline, CDR1 is SGHTA and CDR2 is FQGNSA. The CDR3 loop spans 14 amino acids. The germline V and J ends were trimmed by 1 base and 3 bases, with 9 bases remaining between them. The CDR3 spells CASSLDAGYTEAFF. As DNA, the CDR3 is TGTGCCAGCAGCTTAGATGCAGGGTACACTGAAGCTTTCTTT.

This rearrangement joins TRBV7-3 to TRBJ2-4; possibly TRBD1 or TRBD2 for D (6 bases each). Trimming left V 1 base short and J 5 bases short, with 15 bases between. The CDR3 is 16 amino acids. Germline CDR1 is SGHTA and CDR2 is FQGTGA. CDR3 region: CASSLRGAGSENIQYF. CDR3 sequence (DNA): TGTGCCAGCAGCTTAAGGGGGGCAGGCAGCGAAAACATTCAGTACTTC.

This chain uses TRBV19 with TRBJ1-5; D is unclear. Looked up from germline, CDR1 is LNHDA and CDR2 is SQIVND (reference sequence). Trimming took off 3 bases at V and 7 bases at J, with 10 bases between the two ends. The CDR3 is made up of 13 amino acids. The CDR3, as DNA: TGTGCCAGTAGTATTCCCCCCCGGCAGCCCCAGCATTTT. Translated: CASSIPPRQPQHF.

This chain connects TRBV10-2 to TRBJ1-5; unclear D gene. CDR3 length equals 13 residues. V lost 3 bases and J lost 4, with 7 bases in between. Germline V gene sequence: CDR1 WSHSY, CDR2 SAAADI. Here the CDR3 DNA reads TGCGCCAGCAGTGAACATTTTAATCAGCCCCAGCATTTT. As protein: CASSEHFNQPQHF.

This chain connects TRBV4-1 to TRBJ2-5, with 9 bases fitting TRBD2. The trim removed 0 bases at V and 6 bases at J, leaving 11 bases unmatched. The CDR3 runs 17 residues. Germline values: CDR1 MGHRA, CDR2 YSYEKL. CDR3 bases: TGCGCCAGCAGCCAAGATGGGGCGGGAGGGCCAGGGAAGACCCAGTACTTC. This encodes CASSQDGAGGPGKTQYF.

Note on this clone: Mismatch with germline at one junction end may stem from a read error. This chain connects TRBV28 to TRBJ2-5, with D maybe TRBD1 (5 bases). This CDR3 has 13 residues. Germline V lookup: CDR1 MDHEN, CDR2 SYDVKM. This CDR3 is CASSLPGQGTQYF. For the CDR3, the DNA is TGTGCCAGCAGTTTACCCGGACAAGGGACCCAGTACTTC. The variable domain in full, with the rest retrieved from reference TRBV28 and TRBJ2-5, is DVKVTQSSRYLVKRTGEKVFLECVQDMDHENMFWYRQDPGLGLRLIYFSYDVKMKEKGDIPEGYSVSREKKERFSLILESASTNQTSMYLCASSLPGQGTQYFGPGTRLLVL.

The chain carries TRBV15 and TRBJ1-5, with D possibly being TRBD1 (5 bases). The CDR3 totals 17 residues. CDR1 is LNHNV and CDR2 is YYDKDF in the germline V gene (reference sequence). The germline V and J ends were trimmed by 1 base and 2 bases, with 15 bases remaining between them. The CDR3 DNA reads as TGTGCCACCAGCAGAGCCCGACAGAGAAGGGGCAATCAGCCCCAGCATTTT. Protein product: CATSRARQRRGNQPQHF.

This chain uses TRBV4-1 with TRBJ1-2, with D possibly TRBD1 on 6 matching bases. V dropped 4 bases and J dropped 8 bases, with 14 bases sitting between them. Germline lookup yields CDR1 MGHRA and CDR2 YSYEKL. This CDR3 is built from 13 residues. In nucleotides, the CDR3 is TGCGCCAGCAGCCGAGAACAGGGATACGGCTACACCTTC. This codes for CASSREQGYGYTF.

This chain joins TRBV6-6 and TRBJ1-2; 7 nucleotides agree with TRBD1. V shed 6 bases, J shed 7 bases, and the junction held 17 bases outside the gene matches. CDR1 and CDR2 (germline): MNHNY, SVGAGI (reference sequence). The CDR3 spans 16 residues. CDR3 sequence reads: CASRVFSGTAYGGYTF. The CDR3 coding sequence is TGTGCCAGCAGGGTTTTTTCCGGGACAGCTTATGGTGGCTACACCTTC.

The rearrangement uses TRBV21-1 and TRBJ2-5. TRBV21-1 constitutes a pseudogene. This CDR3 is built from 17 residues. CDR3 bases: TGTGCCAGCAGCAAAGTATACGGGGACCCCCCACAAGAGACCCAGTACTTC. Protein sequence: CASSKVYGDPPQETQYF.

The chain employs TRBV5-1 and TRBJ2-2, with TRBD2 matching 8 bases. The CDR3 runs to 15 residues. CDR1 and CDR2 from the germline V gene are SGHRS and YFSETQ. Trimming took 4 bases from V and 7 from J; bases not matched to a gene: 9. The CDR3 spells CASSPEIAGNGELFF. The CDR3 DNA reads as TGCGCCAGCAGCCCCGAGATAGCGGGGAACGGGGAGCTGTTTTTT.

The rearrangement links TRBV7-2 to TRBJ2-7; 9 bases are a match to TRBD2. J was trimmed by 2 bases and V by 5 bases; bases with no gene match: 7. In germline, CDR1 is SGHTA, CDR2 FQGNSA. The CDR3 spans 15 residues. Written as DNA, the CDR3 is TGTGCCAGCAGCCGTAGCGGGAGAGGGGCCTACGAGCAGTACTTC. This sequence encodes CASSRSGRGAYEQYF.

The CDR3 is CASSPGRKGGQPQHF. The CDR3 nucleotides read TGTGCCAGCTCACCAGGACGAAAAGGCGGCCAGCCCCAGCATTTT. The V call is TRBV18, the J call TRBJ1-5, with D unresolved. Trimming pared 2 bases from V and 7 bases from J, leaving 15 bases between. This CDR3 contains 15 residues. Looked up from germline, CDR1 is KGHSH and CDR2 is LQKENI.

This clone has a handful of counts. The chain carries TRBV28 and TRBJ1-5, with D possibly TRBD1 on 6 matching bases. Trimming took off 7 bases at V and 6 bases at J, with 10 bases between the two ends. Germline V gene sequence: CDR1 MDHEN, CDR2 SYDVKM. The CDR3 is made up of 12 amino acids. CDR3 nucleotides: TGTGCCAGCACGAGGGGGAGTCAGCCCCAGCATTTT. It encodes CASTRGSQPQHF.

The chain carries TRBV19 and TRBJ1-2, with D maybe TRBD1 (6 bases). Germline V gene sequence: CDR1 LNHDA, CDR2 SQIVND (reference sequence). Trimming cost V 0 bases and J 2 bases, with 13 bases left between them. The length of the CDR3 is 16 residues. CDR3 loop: CASSIDRDKLNYGYTF. The DNA for the CDR3 is TGTGCCAGTAGTATAGATCGGGACAAATTAAACTATGGCTACACCTTC.

V gene TRBV19 combines with J gene TRBJ1-5, with D possibly being TRBD1 (6 bases). Germline V gene lookup returns CDR1 LNHDA and CDR2 SQIVND (reference sequence). There are 14 residues in the CDR3. The ends were cut back, 6 bases at V and 0 bases at J, with 9 bases in the middle. The CDR3 is CASRTGNSNQPQHF. The CDR3 coding sequence is TGTGCCAGTAGGACAGGAAATAGCAATCAGCCCCAGCATTTT.

The CDR3 DNA follows: TGTGCCAGCAGTTTAGGGTTCTTTAGGGGGAACACTGAAGCTTTCTTT. It specifies CASSLGFFRGNTEAFF. This chain joins TRBV28 and TRBJ1-1; TRBD1 might be the D (5 bases). The V gene lost 2 bases and the J gene lost 1 base, with 14 bases spanning the gap. Germline V lookup: CDR1 MDHEN, CDR2 SYDVKM. The CDR3 sequence is 16 residues long.

The table lists this clone with a few counts. The CDR3 region has the DNA TGTGCCAGCAGCTTACTACGTGGCTGGGTGACTGAGACCCAGTACTTC. This translates into CASSLLRGWVTETQYF. The chain joins TRBV7-9 to TRBJ2-5; no reliable D call. Trimming removed 2 bases from V and 5 bases from J, with 18 bases in between. The CDR3 covers 16 residues. Germline CDR1 is SEHNR and CDR2 is FQNEAQ (reference sequence).

The J gene is TRBJ1-2, the V gene TRBV30; D is uncertain. Germline CDR1 is GTSNPN and CDR2 is SVGIG (reference sequence). Trimming cost V 5 bases and J 1 base, with 5 bases left between them. CDR3 length equals 11 residues. CDR3: CAWALNYGYTF. In DNA form, the CDR3 reads TGTGCCTGGGCCCTTAACTATGGCTACACCTTC.

About this clone itself: The sample carries other DNA sequences with the same CDR3. This rearrangement joins TRBV9 to TRBJ1-1; D may be TRBD1 (6 bases). Trimming took 2 bases from V and 1 from J, leaving 6 bases between them. CDR3 length: 13 residues. Germline-derived CDR1 and CDR2 are SGDLS and YYNGEE. CDR3 DNA sequence: TGTGCCAGCAGCGTGACAGGGAACACTGAAGCTTTCTTT. Encoded protein: CASSVTGNTEAFF.

This clone was counted a single time. This chain uses TRBV7-3 with TRBJ2-2; D unresolved. The V end lost 4 bases, the J end lost 4 bases, and 13 bases lay between the germline ends. Germline CDR1 reads SGHTA; CDR2 reads FQGTGA. The CDR3 spans 15 residues. The CDR3 sequence: CASSSPPPGTGELFF. In DNA, the CDR3 is TGTGCCAGCAGCTCACCCCCCCCAGGCACCGGGGAGCTGTTTTTT.

In nucleotides, the CDR3 is TGTGCCAGCAGCGTAGATCAGGGACGCTACGAGCAGTACTTC. Its protein is CASSVDQGRYEQYF. This sequence joins TRBV9 and TRBJ2-7, with D possibly called TRBD1 or TRBD2 (5 bases each). The CDR3 contains 14 residues. CDR1 and CDR2 (germline): SGDLS, YYNGEE. V was trimmed by 0 bases and J by 3 bases, leaving 10 bases between them.